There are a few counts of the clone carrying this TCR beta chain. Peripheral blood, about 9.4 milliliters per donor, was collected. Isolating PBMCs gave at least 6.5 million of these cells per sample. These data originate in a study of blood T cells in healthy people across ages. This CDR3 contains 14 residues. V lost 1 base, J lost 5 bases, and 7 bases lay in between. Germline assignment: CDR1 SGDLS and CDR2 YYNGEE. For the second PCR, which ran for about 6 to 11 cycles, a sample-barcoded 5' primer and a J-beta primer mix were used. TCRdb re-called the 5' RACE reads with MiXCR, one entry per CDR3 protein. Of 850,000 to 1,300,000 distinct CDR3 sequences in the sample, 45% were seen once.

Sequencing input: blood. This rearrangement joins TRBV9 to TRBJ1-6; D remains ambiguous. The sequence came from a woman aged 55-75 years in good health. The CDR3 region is CASSVWQNNSPLHF. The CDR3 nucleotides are TGTGCCAGCAGCGTATGGCAGAATAATTCACCCCTCCACTTT. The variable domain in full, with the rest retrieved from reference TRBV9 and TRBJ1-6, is DSGVTQTPKHLITATGQRVTLRCSPRSGDLSVYWYQQSLDQGLQFLIQYYNGEERAKGNILERFSAQQFPDLHSELNLSSLELGDSALYFCASSVWQNNSPLHFGNGTRLTVT.